The next 20 T cell receptor beta chains were all read from a single sample in a study of response to subunit inactivated influenza vaccine. TCRdb analysed the RT-PCR reads with MiXCR anew, one entry per CDR3 protein. The sample contains 650,000 to 800,000 distinct CDR3 sequences, over 11% of which appear only once. Sequences were derived from PBMCs from blood, sampled roughly 15 days before vaccination. Every receptor here comes from a man between 50 and 59 years old who received an inactivated influenza vaccine.

J is TRBJ2-7 and V is TRBV6-1; 9 nucleotides align to TRBD2. The trim removed 6 bases at V and 7 bases at J, leaving 13 bases unmatched. CDR1 MNHNS and CDR2 SASEGT come from the germline V gene. This CDR3 is built from 15 residues. Here the CDR3 DNA reads TGTGCCAGCAGATCCGTGGGACTAGCTGGAGGAGAGCAGTACTTC. Protein sequence: CASRSVGLAGGEQYF.

The chain has TRBV4-2 and TRBJ1-4, with TRBD1 as a possible D gene (6 bases). From germline, CDR1 is LGHNA and CDR2 YNFKEQ. This CDR3 region has 17 residues. Trimming removed 6 bases from V and 0 bases from J, with 17 bases in between. Here the CDR3 reads CASSRQGSISTNEKLFF. DNA of the CDR3: TGTGCCAGCAGTCGTCAGGGGTCTATATCAACTAATGAAAAACTGTTTTTT.

This clonotype was detected many times. The chain carries TRBV10-3 and TRBJ1-2; D gene ambiguous. This CDR3 is built from 11 residues. V gave up 7 bases and J gave up 4 bases, with 7 bases separating them. Germline V gives CDR1 ENHRY, CDR2 SYGVKD. CDR3 in DNA: TGTGCCATCACGAACGGCTATGGCTACACCTTC. The encoded protein is CAITNGYGYTF.

The sample holds a few counts of this clonotype. The J gene is TRBJ1-2, the V gene TRBV4-1, with TRBD1 as a possible D gene (6 bases). The V gene's germline CDR1 is MGHRA and CDR2 YSYEKL. This CDR3 region has 16 residues. V was cut by 1 base and J by 1 base, with 13 bases left in between. Written as DNA, the CDR3 is TGCGCCAGCAGCCAAGTTTTGACAGGCATTAACTATGGCTACACCTTC. Its protein is CASSQVLTGINYGYTF.

Many counts were recorded for this clonotype. The rearrangement links TRBV12-3 or TRBV12-4 to TRBJ2-1; maybe TRBD2 (5 bases). The CDR3 covers 13 residues. The V and J ends lost 5 bases and 6 bases respectively, with 11 bases between them. CDR3 region: CASSRTTSNEQFF. The CDR3 region has the DNA TGTGCCAGCAGTCGAACTACTAGCAATGAGCAGTTCTTC.

V gene TRBV9 combines with J gene TRBJ2-7, with D tentatively TRBD2 (5 bases). The CDR3 spans 14 residues. V was clipped by 3 bases and J by 6 bases, with 16 bases between them. CDR1 is SGDLS and CDR2 is YYNGEE in the germline V gene. DNA of the CDR3: TGTGCCAGCAGCGCAACGGTGGGAGTCCTCGAGCAGTACTTC. Its protein product is CASSATVGVLEQYF.

This clonotype was recorded at least ten times. The gene calls are TRBV10-3 and TRBJ2-7, with 8 nucleotides matching TRBD2. V lost 11 bases, J lost 2 bases, and 8 bases stayed unmatched. Germline CDR1 ENHRY, CDR2 SYGVKD. CDR3 size: 13 residues. CDR3 in amino acids: CAVSSGPTYEQYF. The CDR3 DNA reads TGTGCCGTTTCTAGCGGGCCTACCTACGAGCAGTACTTC.

The V gene is TRBV7-7, the J gene TRBJ2-1, with a possible D match to TRBD2 (7 bases). The germline V gene encodes CDR1 SSHAT and CDR2 FNYEAQ (reference sequence). With 6 bases removed from V and 0 bases from J, the gap between germline ends came to 15 bases. This CDR3 is built from 16 residues. The CDR3: CASRTRGGSSYNEQFF. In nucleotides, the CDR3 is TGTGCCAGCAGGACGAGGGGGGGTAGCTCCTACAATGAGCAGTTCTTC.

This chain connects TRBV28 to TRBJ2-7; weak D call: TRBD1 (6 bases). Germline-derived CDR1 and CDR2 are MDHEN and SYDVKM. With 9 bases removed from V and 5 bases from J, the gap between germline ends came to 20 bases. This CDR3 has 14 amino acids. DNA of the CDR3: TGTGCCAGAACCATGATCAGGGGAAGGAACGAGCAGTACTTC. Translated, it gives CARTMIRGRNEQYF. The variable domain in full, with the rest retrieved from reference TRBV28 and TRBJ2-7, is DVKVTQSSRYLVKRTGEKVFLECVQDMDHENMFWYRQDPGLGLRLIYFSYDVKMKEKGDIPEGYSVSREKKERFSLILESASTNQTSMYLCARTMIRGRNEQYFGPGTRLTVT.

The V call is TRBV7-6, the J call TRBJ2-1; 8 bases fit TRBD2. Unmatched junction bases numbered 10, after V lost 1 base and J lost 8 bases. Germline lookup yields CDR1 SGHVS and CDR2 FNYEAQ. The CDR3 contains 16 residues. CDR3 DNA: TGTGCCAGCAGCTTAGGGCTAGCGGGCTCGATCGATGAGCAGTTCTTC. Amino acid sequence: CASSLGLAGSIDEQFF.

V is TRBV12-3 or TRBV12-4 and J is TRBJ1-1; no reliable D call. Trimming cost V 0 bases and J 0 bases, with 8 bases left between them. There are 15 residues in the CDR3. This chain's CDR3 is CASSLAGSVNTEAFF. The CDR3 nucleotides are TGTGCCAGCAGTTTAGCCGGGTCGGTGAACACTGAAGCTTTCTTT.

This chain connects TRBV7-8 to TRBJ2-1, with TRBD2 matching over 7 bases. Germline V gives CDR1 SGHVS, CDR2 FQNEAQ. The CDR3 is 16 residues long. J was trimmed by 3 bases and V by 2 bases; bases with no gene match: 7. CDR3 DNA sequence: TGTGCCAGCAGCTTAACCTCTAGCGGAGACTACAATGAGCAGTTCTTC. Protein sequence: CASSLTSSGDYNEQFF.

This clonotype was seen at least ten times. The chain employs TRBV9 and TRBJ2-3; D gene uncertain. With 1 base removed from V and 0 bases from J, the gap between germline ends came to 9 bases. This CDR3 contains 15 residues. Germline V CDR1 and CDR2: SGDLS, YYNGEE. The CDR3 DNA follows: TGTGCCAGCAGCGTATGGGGTGGAAGCACAGATACGCAGTATTTT. It is translated as CASSVWGGSTDTQYF. Drawing the rest from reference TRBV9 and TRBJ2-3, the complete variable domain is DSGVTQTPKHLITATGQRVTLRCSPRSGDLSVYWYQQSLDQGLQFLIQYYNGEERAKGNILERFSAQQFPDLHSELNLSSLELGDSALYFCASSVWGGSTDTQYFGPGTRLTVL.

The chain carries TRBV29-1 and TRBJ2-2; TRBD1 might be the D (6 bases). Between the trimmed V and J ends, which lost 5 bases and 1 base, there was a span of 14 bases. CDR3 length equals 15 residues. From germline, CDR1 is SQVTM and CDR2 ANQGSEA. CDR3 sequence reads: CSVSGGRGNTGELFF. The CDR3 coding sequence is TGCAGCGTTTCTGGGGGCCGGGGGAACACCGGGGAGCTGTTTTTT.

The gene calls are TRBV5-1 and TRBJ2-5; possible D gene TRBD2, 5 bases. The V gene's germline CDR1 is SGHRS and CDR2 YFSETQ. This CDR3 region has 15 residues. V lost 1 base and J 0 bases, leaving 10 bases between the germline ends. This CDR3 is CASSLNSGNQETQYF. DNA for the CDR3: TGCGCCAGCAGCTTGAACAGCGGCAACCAAGAGACCCAGTACTTC.

The rearrangement joins TRBV7-2 to TRBJ1-1, with a weak D call TRBD1 (6 bases). The CDR3 contains 14 residues. V was pared by 5 bases and J by 10 bases, with 20 bases between. Per germline, CDR1 SGHTA and CDR2 FQGNSA. CDR3 bases: TGTGCCAGCAGCAGGGACACAGGGACTCCTTCAGCTTTCTTT. Protein product: CASSRDTGTPSAFF. Supplemented by reference TRBV7-2 and TRBJ1-1, the full variable domain reads GAGVSQSPSNKVTEKGKDVELRCDPISGHTALYWYRQSLGQGLEFLIYFQGNSAPDKSGLPSDRFSAERTGGSVSTLTIQRTQQEDSAVYLCASSRDTGTPSAFFGQGTRLTVV.

V is TRBV20-1 and J is TRBJ2-3, with 12 bases lining up with TRBD2. This CDR3 contains 19 residues. Germline CDR1 DFQATT, CDR2 SNEGSKA (reference sequence). V shed 3 bases and J 2 bases; nucleotides not matched to a gene: 15. The CDR3, as DNA: TGCAGTGCTAGCCGTCCCCTGGGGGCTAGCGGGAGGGCCACAGATACGCAGTATTTT. Amino acids: CSASRPLGASGRATDTQYF.

This clonotype was recorded a few times. The chain recombines TRBV28 with TRBJ1-5, with TRBD1 matching over 11 bases. The CDR3 spans 15 residues. Germline CDR1 MDHEN, CDR2 SYDVKM. V lost 8 bases to trimming and J lost 7 bases; unmatched junction nucleotides: 10. The CDR3 coding sequence is TGTGCCAGCGACCGGACAGGGGGCGCTAGGCAGCCCCAGCATTTT. Translating it yields CASDRTGGARQPQHF.

The chain combines TRBV30 with TRBJ2-1; the match to TRBD2 covers 7 bases. Germline CDR1 and CDR2: GTSNPN and SVGIG (reference sequence). The V and J ends lost 4 bases and 0 bases, in that order; junction bases with no gene match: 6. The CDR3 totals 15 residues. CDR3 amino acids: CAWKYGGSSYNEQFF. The CDR3 DNA sequence: TGTGCCTGGAAGTACGGGGGGAGCTCCTACAATGAGCAGTTCTTC.

In this sample, this clonotype turned up once. V is TRBV29-1 and J is TRBJ1-1; no firm D call. Per the germline V gene, CDR1 is SQVTM and CDR2 is ANQGSEA. This CDR3 spans 14 amino acids. V gave up 2 bases and J gave up 0 bases, with 10 bases separating them. The CDR3: CSVEKGRMNTEAFF. The DNA for the CDR3 is TGCAGCGTTGAAAAAGGACGGATGAACACTGAAGCTTTCTTT.